This TCR beta chain was found in a study of circulating and synovial CD4+ cells in juvenile arthritis. Study outcomes and limitations: Diversity here was lower than in bulk blood CD4 cells. CPL versus bulk CD4 samples: T cell genome counts differed by at least an order of magnitude. Compared with bulk blood, circulating pathogenic-like lymphocytes shared substantially more CDR3 sequences with synovial T cells.

Generated by immunoSEQ multiplex PCR, the TCRdb table keeps only in-frame clones and is missing some. The table records around 30,000 clones, about 95% of them present only once. Sequenced samples came from active juvenile idiopathic arthritis patients. J lost 7 bases, V lost 9 bases, and 7 bases had no gene match. Per germline, CDR1 MNHNS and CDR2 SASEGT. The CDR3 has 14 residues. This clone has a handful of counts. Its target is not known. This clonotype was sampled from a human donor with juvenile idiopathic arthritis. This sequence joins TRBV6-1 and TRBJ2-1, with 12 bases matching TRBD1. Sequences were obtained from CD4+ T cells from blood. CDR3 loop: CARGGTGGLNEQFF. CDR3 DNA: TGTGCCAGAGGAGGGACAGGGGGCTTGAATGAGCAGTTCTTC.